Listed below are T cell receptor beta chains from one sample, sequenced in a study of cytomegalovirus exposure and HLA in healthy donors. Measured with immunoSEQ multiplex PCR; TCRdb has only the in-frame clones, and not every one. The sample shows roughly 99,000 clones, around 77% of them seen only once. The sequenced sample was PBMCs. The origin of the receptors is a male donor in good health and CMV-seronegative. The CDR3 runs from the conserved cysteine through the conserved F or W. The D gene is left open where the match is weak. Expanded clones are given a class, and other clones once, few, many or no size at all.

CDR3	DNA	D	size	V	J
CASGQERTGSSYEQYF	TGCGCCAGCGGCCAAGAACGGACTGGAAGCTCCTACGAGCAGTACTTC	.	.	TRBV4-1	TRBJ2-7
CASSLRLAAVGAGELFF	TGTGCCAGCAGCTTACGGCTAGCGGCCGTGGGGGCCGGGGAGCTGTTTTTT	TRBD2	few	TRBV7-2	TRBJ2-2
CASSDGRARF	TGTGCCAGCAGTGATGGCAGGGCCCGCTTT	.	.	TRBV6-1	TRBJ1-1
CASSLHRGLYNQPQHF	TGTGCCAGCAGTTTGCACAGGGGGCTATACAATCAGCCCCAGCATTTT	TRBD1	.	TRBV28	TRBJ1-5
CASSPRDRGLPGNYEQYF	TGTGCCAGCAGCCCCCGGGACAGGGGGTTACCTGGAAACTACGAGCAGTACTTC	TRBD1	.	TRBV13	TRBJ2-7
CASSSWDISGNTIYF	TGTGCCAGCAGCTCCTGGGACATCTCTGGAAACACCATATATTTT	.	.	TRBV7-9	TRBJ1-3
CASSPGAGVFEQYF	TGTGCCAGCAGTCCCGGGGCGGGAGTATTCGAGCAGTACTTC	TRBD2	.	TRBV27	TRBJ2-7
CASSSVGGRVDEQYF	TGTGCCAGCAGCTCAGTCGGCGGGAGAGTCGACGAGCAGTACTTC	TRBD2	.	TRBV11-2	TRBJ2-7
CASSYNRGSGELFF	TGTGCCAGCAGCTACAACAGGGGGTCCGGGGAGCTGTTTTTT	TRBD1	.	TRBV6-5	TRBJ2-2
CASSASLGGAGDTQYF	TGTGCCAGCAGCGCGTCCTTAGGGGGCGCAGGGGATACGCAGTATTTT	TRBD1	.	TRBV7-9	TRBJ2-3
CASSFRGGAPNEKLFF	TGTGCCAGCAGTTTCCGCGGGGGGGCACCGAATGAAAAACTGTTTTTT	.	few	TRBV27	TRBJ1-4
CASSPSQGVGYGYTF	TGTGCCAGCTCACCCTCGCAGGGGGTGGGCTATGGCTACACCTTC	TRBD1	once	TRBV18	TRBJ1-2
CATSGGTSGGYNEQFF	TGTGCCACCAGCGGAGGGACTAGCGGGGGATACAATGAGCAGTTCTTC	TRBD2	.	TRBV15	TRBJ2-1
CASSLGPQGNTGELFF	TGTGCCAGCAGCTTGGGCCCACAGGGGAACACCGGGGAGCTGTTTTTT	.	.	TRBV5-5	TRBJ2-2
CASSPLDSYEQYF	TGTGCCAGCAGCCCCCTAGACTCATACGAGCAGTACTTC	.	.	TRBV14	TRBJ2-7
CAWRDTEAGEITDTQYF	TGTGCCTGGAGGGACACCGAAGCGGGAGAGATCACAGATACGCAGTATTTT	TRBD2	few	TRBV30	TRBJ2-3
CAWNRGLDEQYF	TGTGCCTGGAACAGGGGGCTTGACGAGCAGTACTTC	TRBD1	.	TRBV30	TRBJ2-7
CASSESSRLRKTQYF	TGCGCCAGCAGTGAGTCATCGAGACTAAGGAAGACCCAGTACTTC	.	.	TRBV10-1	TRBJ2-5
CASSARDRGIYEQYF	TGTGCCAGCAGTGCCCGGGACAGGGGCATCTACGAGCAGTACTTC	TRBD1	.	TRBV6-1	TRBJ2-7
CAISNQAGGNTEAFF	TGTGCCATCTCCAACCAGGCGGGGGGAAACACTGAAGCTTTCTTT	.	few	TRBV10-3	TRBJ1-1
CATRKGLIYEQYF	TGTGCCACGAGAAAGGGACTTATCTACGAGCAGTACTTC	.	.	TRBV10-3	TRBJ2-7
CASSLAGHWTGGMTNEKLFF	TGTGCCAGCAGCTTAGCGGGGCACTGGACAGGGGGCATGACTAATGAAAAACTGTTTTTT	TRBD1	.	TRBV7-8	TRBJ1-4
CASSILPLVLGAGETQYF	TGTGCCAGTAGTATACTCCCCTTGGTCCTAGGGGCTGGGGAGACCCAGTACTTC	.	.	TRBV19	TRBJ2-5
CASSLDRDMNEQFF	TGTGCCAGCAGCTTAGATAGGGACATGAATGAGCAGTTCTTC	.	.	TRBV7-9	TRBJ2-1